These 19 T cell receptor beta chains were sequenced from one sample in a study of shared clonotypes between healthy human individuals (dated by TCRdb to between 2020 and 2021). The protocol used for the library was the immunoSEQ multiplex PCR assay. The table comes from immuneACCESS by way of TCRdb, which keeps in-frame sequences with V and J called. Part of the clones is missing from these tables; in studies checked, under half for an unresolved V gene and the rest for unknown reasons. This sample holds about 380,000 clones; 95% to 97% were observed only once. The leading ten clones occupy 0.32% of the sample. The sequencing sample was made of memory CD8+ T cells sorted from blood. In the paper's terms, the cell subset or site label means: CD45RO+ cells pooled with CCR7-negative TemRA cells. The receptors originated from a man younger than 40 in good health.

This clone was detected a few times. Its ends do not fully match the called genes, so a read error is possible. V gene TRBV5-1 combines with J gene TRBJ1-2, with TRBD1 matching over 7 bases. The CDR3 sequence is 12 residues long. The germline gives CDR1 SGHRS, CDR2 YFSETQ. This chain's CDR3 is CASSADRDGYTF. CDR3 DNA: TGCGCCAGCAGCGCAGACAGGGATGGGTACACCTTC.

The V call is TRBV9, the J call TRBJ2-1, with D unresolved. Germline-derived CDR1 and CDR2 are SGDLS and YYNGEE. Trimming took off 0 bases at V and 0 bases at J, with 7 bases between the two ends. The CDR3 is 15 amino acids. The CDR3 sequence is CASSVEPSSYNEQFF. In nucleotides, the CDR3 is TGTGCCAGCAGCGTAGAGCCGAGCTCCTACAATGAGCAGTTCTTC.

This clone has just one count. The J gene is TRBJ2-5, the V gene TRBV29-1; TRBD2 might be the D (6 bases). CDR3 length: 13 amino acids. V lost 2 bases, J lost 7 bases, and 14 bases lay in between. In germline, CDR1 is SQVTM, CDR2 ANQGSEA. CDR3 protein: CSVELRLEGTQYF. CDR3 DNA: TGCAGCGTTGAACTGAGACTAGAAGGGACCCAGTACTTC.

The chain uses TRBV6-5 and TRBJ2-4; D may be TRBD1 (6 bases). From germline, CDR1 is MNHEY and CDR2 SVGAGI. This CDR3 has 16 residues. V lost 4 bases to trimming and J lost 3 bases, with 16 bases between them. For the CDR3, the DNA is TGTGCCAGCAGTTCGGGTACAGGGATCGGCAAAAACATTCAGTACTTC. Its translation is CASSSGTGIGKNIQYF.

CDR3 DNA: TGTGCCAGCAGTTACGGGAGGTCCTCCTACGAGCAGTACTTC. It codes for CASSYGRSSYEQYF. The chain joins TRBV27 to TRBJ2-7, with TRBD2 matching 7 bases. There are 14 residues in the CDR3. Germline V gene data show CDR1 as MNHEY and CDR2 as SMNVEV (reference sequence). V lost 4 bases, J lost 0 bases, and 3 bases stayed unmatched.

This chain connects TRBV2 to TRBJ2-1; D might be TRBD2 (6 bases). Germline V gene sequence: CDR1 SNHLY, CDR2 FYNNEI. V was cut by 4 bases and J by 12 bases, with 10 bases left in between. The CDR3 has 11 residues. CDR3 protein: CASSVGLGQFF. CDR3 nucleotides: TGTGCCAGCAGTGTGGGACTTGGGCAGTTCTTC.

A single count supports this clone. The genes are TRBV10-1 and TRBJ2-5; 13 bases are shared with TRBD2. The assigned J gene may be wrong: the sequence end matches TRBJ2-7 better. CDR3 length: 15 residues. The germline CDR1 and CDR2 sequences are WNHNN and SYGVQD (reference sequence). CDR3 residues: CASSDRTSGSDEQYF. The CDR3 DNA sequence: TGCGCCAGCAGTGATAGGACTAGCGGGAGTGACGAGCAGTACTTC.

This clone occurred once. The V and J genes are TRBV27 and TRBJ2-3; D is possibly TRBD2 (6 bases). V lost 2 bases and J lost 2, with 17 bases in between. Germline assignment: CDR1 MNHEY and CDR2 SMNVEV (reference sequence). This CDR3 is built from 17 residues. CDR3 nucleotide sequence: TGTGCCAGCAGTTTAAATTTCCCCGGGAGTGCCACAGATACGCAGTATTTT. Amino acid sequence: CASSLNFPGSATDTQYF.

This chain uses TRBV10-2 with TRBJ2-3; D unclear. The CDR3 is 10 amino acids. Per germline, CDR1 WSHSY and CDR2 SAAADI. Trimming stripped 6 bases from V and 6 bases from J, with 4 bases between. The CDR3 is CASRADTQYF. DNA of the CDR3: TGCGCCAGCAGGGCCGATACGCAGTATTTT.

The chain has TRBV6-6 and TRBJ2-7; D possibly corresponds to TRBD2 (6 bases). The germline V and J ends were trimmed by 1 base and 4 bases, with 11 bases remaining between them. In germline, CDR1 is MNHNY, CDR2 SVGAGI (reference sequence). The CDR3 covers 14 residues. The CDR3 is CASSYLRGTYEQYF. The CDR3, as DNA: TGTGCCAGCAGTTACTTGCGCGGGACTTACGAGCAGTACTTC.

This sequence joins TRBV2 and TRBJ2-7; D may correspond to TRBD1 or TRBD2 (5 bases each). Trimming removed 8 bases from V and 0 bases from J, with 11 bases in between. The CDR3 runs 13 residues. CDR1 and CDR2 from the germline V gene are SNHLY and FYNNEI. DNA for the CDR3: TGTGCCAGCGGGGACCGATACTCCTACGAGCAGTACTTC. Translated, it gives CASGDRYSYEQYF.

The CDR3: CASQPKAAAEVKLFF. CDR3 bases: TGTGCCAGCCAACCGAAAGCCGCGGCGGAAGTTAAGCTGTTTTTT. The gene calls are TRBV6-5 and TRBJ2-2, with D unresolved. V shed 8 bases and J shed 12 bases, with 25 bases lying between them. This CDR3 contains 15 residues. Germline-derived CDR1 and CDR2 are MNHEY and SVGAGI.

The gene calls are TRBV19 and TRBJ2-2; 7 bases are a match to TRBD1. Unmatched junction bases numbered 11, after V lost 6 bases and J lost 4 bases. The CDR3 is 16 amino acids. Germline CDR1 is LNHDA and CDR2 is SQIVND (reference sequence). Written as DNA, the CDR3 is TGTGCCAGTAGCAAAAGGACAGGTTTAAGCACCGGGGAGCTGTTTTTT. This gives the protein CASSKRTGLSTGELFF.

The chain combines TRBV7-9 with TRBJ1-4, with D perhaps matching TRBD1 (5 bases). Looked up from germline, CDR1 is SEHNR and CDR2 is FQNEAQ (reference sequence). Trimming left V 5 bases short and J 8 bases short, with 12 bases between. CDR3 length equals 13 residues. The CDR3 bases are TGTGCCAGCAGCAGGGGACTTTCCGAAAAACTGTTTTTT. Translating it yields CASSRGLSEKLFF. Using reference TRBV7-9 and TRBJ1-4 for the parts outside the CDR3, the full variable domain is DTGVSQNPRHKITKRGQNVTFRCDPISEHNRLYWYRQTLGQGPEFLTYFQNEAQLEKSRLLSDRFSAERPKGSFSTLEIQRTEQGDSAMYLCASSRGLSEKLFFGSGTQLSVL.

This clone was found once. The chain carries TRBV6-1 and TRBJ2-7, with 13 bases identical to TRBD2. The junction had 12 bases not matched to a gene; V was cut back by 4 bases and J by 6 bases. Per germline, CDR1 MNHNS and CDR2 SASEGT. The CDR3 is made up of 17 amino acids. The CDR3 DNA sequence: TGTGCCAGCAGTGTATCCGGGACTAGCGGGAAAGGTGTCGAGCAGTACTTC. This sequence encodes CASSVSGTSGKGVEQYF.

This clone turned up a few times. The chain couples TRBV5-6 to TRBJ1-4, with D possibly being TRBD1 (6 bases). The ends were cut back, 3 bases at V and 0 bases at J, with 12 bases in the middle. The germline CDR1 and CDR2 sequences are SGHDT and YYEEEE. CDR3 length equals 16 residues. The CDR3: CASSSTGLPTNEKLFF. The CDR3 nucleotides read TGTGCCAGCAGCTCGACAGGACTCCCAACTAATGAAAAACTGTTTTTT. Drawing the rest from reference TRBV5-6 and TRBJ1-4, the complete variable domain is DAGVTQSPTHLIKTRGQQVTLRCSPKSGHDTVSWYQQALGQGPQFIFQYYEEEERQRGNFPDRFSGHQFPNYSSELNVNALLLGDSALYLCASSSTGLPTNEKLFFGSGTQLSVL.

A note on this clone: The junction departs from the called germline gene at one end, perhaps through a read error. The CDR3 spells CATRNRHF. In DNA, the CDR3 is TGTGCCACGCGAAACCGACACTTC. This sequence joins TRBV19 and TRBJ2-7; D is undetermined. Germline CDR1 and CDR2: LNHDA and SQIVND (reference sequence). The CDR3 contains 8 residues. The complete variable domain, with remaining parts taken from reference TRBV19 and TRBJ2-7, reads DGGITQSPKYLFRKEGQNVTLSCEQNLNHDAMYWYRQDPGQGLRLIYYSQIVNDFQKGDIAEGYSVSREKKESFPLTVTSAQKNPTAFYLCATRNRHFGPGTRLTVT.

The CDR3 sequence: CASSFPEGIQYF. The CDR3 nucleotides read TGTGCCAGCAGCTTCCCGGAGGGCATTCAGTACTTC. V gene TRBV7-3 combines with J gene TRBJ2-4; perhaps TRBD2 as D (6 bases). In germline, CDR1 is SGHTA, CDR2 FQGTGA. The CDR3 sequence is 12 residues long. V gave up 3 bases and J gave up 9 bases, with 9 bases separating them.

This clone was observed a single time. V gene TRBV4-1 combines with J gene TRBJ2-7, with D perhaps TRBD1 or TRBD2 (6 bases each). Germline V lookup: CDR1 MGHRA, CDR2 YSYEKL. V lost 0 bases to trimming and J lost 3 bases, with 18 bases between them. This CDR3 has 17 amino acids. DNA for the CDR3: TGCGCCAGCAGCCAAGATCTCTTAGGGGGGAAATTCTACGAGCAGTACTTC. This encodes CASSQDLLGGKFYEQYF.